The rows below give T cell receptor beta chains drawn from one sample of a study of shared clonotypes between healthy human individuals. The method was immunoSEQ multiplex PCR; TCRdb's version includes in-frame clones alone and lacks a portion of them. The sample has 1.4 million to 1.5 million clones, around 97% seen once. The sample taken for sequencing was naive CD4+ T cells sorted from blood. The receptor source for this set is a man aged 25-45 years in good health. Each CDR3 is given with its conserved first and last residue. A D gene is named only where the DNA matches it firmly. Only some rows state a clone size, as once, few, many or a class for expanded clones.

V	size	J	D	CDR3	DNA
TRBV28	.	TRBJ2-2	TRBD2	CASKRGGPPGELFF	TGTGCCAGTAAGCGGGGTGGGCCACCTGGGGAGCTGTTTTTT
TRBV19	.	TRBJ2-7	.	CASSLLPESGEQYF	TGTGCCAGTAGTTTGTTGCCGGAGTCGGGGGAGCAGTACTTC
TRBV7-3	.	TRBJ2-7	.	CASSLLPAGSPNEQYF	TGTGCCAGCAGCTTACTCCCCGCGGGATCTCCCAACGAGCAGTACTTC
TRBV2	.	TRBJ2-7	.	CASSLGEWENEQYF	TGTGCCAGCAGTCTGGGGGAGTGGGAAAACGAGCAGTACTTC
TRBV5-1	.	TRBJ1-1	.	CASSLAPGGVEAFF	TGCGCCAGCAGCTTGGCTCCGGGGGGCGTTGAAGCTTTCTTT
TRBV7-3	.	TRBJ2-5	.	CASARVSGKETQYF	TGTGCCAGCGCGAGGGTTTCGGGGAAAGAGACCCAGTACTTC
TRBV7-8	.	TRBJ2-5	TRBD2	CASSPKRERQETQYF	TGTGCCAGCAGCCCAAAGCGGGAGCGACAAGAGACCCAGTACTTC
TRBV2	.	TRBJ1-1	.	CASSDDRNTEAFF	TGTGCCAGCAGTGACGACAGGAACACTGAAGCTTTCTTT
TRBV7-9	.	TRBJ2-5	TRBD2	CASSSHGASGMRTQYF	TGTGCCAGCAGCTCCCACGGGGCTAGCGGGATGAGAACCCAGTACTTC
TRBV6-1	.	TRBJ2-7	.	CASSRHSSYEQYF	TGTGCCAGCAGCCGCCACAGCTCCTACGAGCAGTACTTC
TRBV11-2	.	TRBJ2-3	.	CASRRIGDTQYF	TGTGCCAGCAGACGAATAGGGGATACGCAGTATTTT
TRBV7-6	.	TRBJ1-1	.	CASHPGGEDTEAFF	TGTGCCAGCCACCCGGGAGGGGAGGACACTGAAGCTTTCTTT
TRBV5-1	.	TRBJ2-3	TRBD2	CASSLFPPGTSDTDTQYF	TGCGCCAGCAGCTTGTTCCCCCCCGGGACTAGCGACACAGATACGCAGTATTTT
TRBV2	.	TRBJ1-2	.	CASSELGDNYGYTF	TGTGCCAGCAGTGAACTTGGGGATAACTATGGCTACACCTTC
TRBV19	.	TRBJ2-3	.	CASSRTKLVIGTDTQYF	TGTGCCAGTAGTAGAACCAAGCTAGTGATAGGTACAGATACGCAGTATTTT
TRBV10-2	.	TRBJ1-2	.	CASKDGGAWYGYTF	TGCGCCAGCAAAGATGGGGGGGCATGGTATGGCTACACCTTC
TRBV19	.	TRBJ2-2	TRBD1	CASSNPGQVTGELFF	TGTGCCAGTAGCAACCCGGGACAGGTAACCGGGGAGCTGTTTTTT
TRBV5-1	.	TRBJ2-3	TRBD2	CASSSLAGSTDTQYF	TGCGCCAGCAGCTCACTAGCGGGGAGCACAGATACGCAGTATTTT
TRBV30	once	TRBJ1-1	.	CAWSRTIRSGTEAFF	TGTGCCTGGAGTCGAACCATTAGGTCTGGCACTGAAGCTTTCTTT
TRBV11-2	.	TRBJ2-7	.	CASSLKNRYEQYF	TGTGCCAGCAGCTTGAAAAACCGATACGAGCAGTACTTC
TRBV14	.	TRBJ2-1	.	CASSQEPGPGFNEQFF	TGTGCCAGCAGCCAAGAACCGGGACCGGGGTTCAATGAGCAGTTCTTC
TRBV2	few	TRBJ2-1	.	CASSPREKQFF	TGTGCCAGCAGTCCCCGGGAGAAGCAGTTCTTC
TRBV6-6	.	TRBJ2-2	.	CASKGLGGELFF	TGTGCCAGCAAGGGATTGGGCGGGGAGCTGTTTTTT
TRBV5-4	.	TRBJ2-3	.	CASSAGGTDTQYF	TGTGCCAGCTCGGCAGGGGGCACAGATACGCAGTATTTT
TRBV9	.	TRBJ1-3	.	CASSVEVGGFSGNTIYF	TGTGCCAGCAGCGTAGAAGTTGGGGGCTTTTCTGGAAACACCATATATTTT
TRBV15	.	TRBJ2-1	TRBD1	CATSRVDRGYEQFF	TGTGCCACCAGCAGAGTGGACAGGGGCTATGAGCAGTTCTTC
TRBV29-1	.	TRBJ2-1	TRBD2	CSEGAGGSYNEQFF	TGCAGCGAGGGAGCGGGAGGATCCTACAATGAGCAGTTCTTC